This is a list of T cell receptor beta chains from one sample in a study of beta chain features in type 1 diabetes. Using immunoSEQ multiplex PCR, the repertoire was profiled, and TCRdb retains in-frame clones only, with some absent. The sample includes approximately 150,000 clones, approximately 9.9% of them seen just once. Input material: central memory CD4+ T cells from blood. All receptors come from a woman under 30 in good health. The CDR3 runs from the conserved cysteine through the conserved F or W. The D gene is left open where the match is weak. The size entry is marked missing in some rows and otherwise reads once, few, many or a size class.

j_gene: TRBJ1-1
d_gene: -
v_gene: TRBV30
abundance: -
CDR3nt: TGTGCCTGGACAAACATGCTGAACACTGAAGCTTTCTTT
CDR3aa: CAWTNMLNTEAFF

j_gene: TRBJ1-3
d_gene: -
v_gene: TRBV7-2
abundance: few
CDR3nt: TGTGCCAGCAGCTTAGCCCCGGTGGACACCATATATTTT
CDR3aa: CASSLAPVDTIYF

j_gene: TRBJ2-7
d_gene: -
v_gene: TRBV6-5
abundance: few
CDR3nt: TGTGCCAGCAGTGAAGCTACCCGAAGGGACACCGACTTC
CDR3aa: CASSEATRRDTDF

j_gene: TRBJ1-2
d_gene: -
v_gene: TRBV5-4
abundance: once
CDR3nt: TGTGCCAGCAGCTTGGTAGGGGCCTATGGCTACACCTTC
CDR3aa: CASSLVGAYGYTF

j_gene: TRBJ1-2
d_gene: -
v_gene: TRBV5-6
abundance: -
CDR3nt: TGTGCCAGCAGCTTGAAGGGGTTCTATGGCTACACCTTC
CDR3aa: CASSLKGFYGYTF

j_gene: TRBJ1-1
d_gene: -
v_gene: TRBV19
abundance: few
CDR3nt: TGTGCCAGTAGTCCCGGGAGGGAGAGCGGTGAAGCTTTCTTT
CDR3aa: CASSPGRESGEAFF

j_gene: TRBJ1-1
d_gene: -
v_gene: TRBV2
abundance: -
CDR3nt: TGTGCCAGCAGCGAAAGGGGGGGGCATTTGAACACTGAAGCTTTCTTT
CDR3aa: CASSERGGHLNTEAFF

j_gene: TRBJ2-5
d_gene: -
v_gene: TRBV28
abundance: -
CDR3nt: TGTGCCAGCAGTCTGGGGAGCGGGGAGACCCAGTACTTC
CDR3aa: CASSLGSGETQYF

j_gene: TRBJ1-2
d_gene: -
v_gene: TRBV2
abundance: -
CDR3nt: TGTGCCAGCAGCCGGGACATAAACTATGGCTACACCTTC
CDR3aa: CASSRDINYGYTF

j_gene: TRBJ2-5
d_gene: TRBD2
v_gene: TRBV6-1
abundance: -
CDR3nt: TGTGCCAGCAGTGGGGGGACTAGCGGGAAGACCCAGTACTTC
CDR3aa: CASSGGTSGKTQYF

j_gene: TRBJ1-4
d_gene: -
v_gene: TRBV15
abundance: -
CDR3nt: TGTGCCACCAGCAGAGATAGCGGGGGAAAACTGTTTTTT
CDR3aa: CATSRDSGGKLFF

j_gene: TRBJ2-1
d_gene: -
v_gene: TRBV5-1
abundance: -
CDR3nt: TGCGCCAGCAGCTCGATCTCCGAGAATGAGCAGTTCTTC
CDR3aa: CASSSISENEQFF

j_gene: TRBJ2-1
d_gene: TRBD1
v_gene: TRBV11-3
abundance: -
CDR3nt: TGTGCCAGCAGCCCCGGACAGGGGGCCACGTTCTTC
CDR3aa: CASSPGQGATFF

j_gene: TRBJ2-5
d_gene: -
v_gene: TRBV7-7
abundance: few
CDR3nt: TGTGCTAGCAGCCCTACTAGAGCGGAGACCCAGTACTTC
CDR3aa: CASSPTRAETQYF

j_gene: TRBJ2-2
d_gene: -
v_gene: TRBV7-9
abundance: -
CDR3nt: TGTGCCAGCAGCTTACAGGTGAACACCGGGGAGCTGTTTTTT
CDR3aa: CASSLQVNTGELFF

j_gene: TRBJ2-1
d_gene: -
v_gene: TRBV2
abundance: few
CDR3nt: TGTGCCAGTCAAGTAGGAGGCAATGAGCAGTTCTTC
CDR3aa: CASQVGGNEQFF

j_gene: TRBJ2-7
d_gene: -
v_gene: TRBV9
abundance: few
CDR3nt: TGTGCCAGCAGCGTCCGTGGGGGAGGAGCCTACGAGCAGTACTTC
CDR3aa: CASSVRGGGAYEQYF

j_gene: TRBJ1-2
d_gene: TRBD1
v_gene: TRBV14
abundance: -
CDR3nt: TGTGCCAGCAGTCTCGGACAGGGCGTAGGCGGCTACACCTTC
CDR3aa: CASSLGQGVGGYTF

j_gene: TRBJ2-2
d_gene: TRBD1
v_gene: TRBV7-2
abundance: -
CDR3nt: TGTGCCAGCAGCACTACAGGGGGCACCGGGGAGCTGTTTTTT
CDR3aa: CASSTTGGTGELFF

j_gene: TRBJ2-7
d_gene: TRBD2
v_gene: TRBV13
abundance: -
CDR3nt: TGTGCCAGCAGTTCCGCCACCGGGGACTACCTCCAATACGAGCAGTACTTC
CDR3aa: CASSSATGDYLQYEQYF

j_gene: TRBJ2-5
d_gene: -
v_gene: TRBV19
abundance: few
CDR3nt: TGTGCCAGTAGCGAACAGGGTAACCAAGAGACCCAGTACTTC
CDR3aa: CASSEQGNQETQYF

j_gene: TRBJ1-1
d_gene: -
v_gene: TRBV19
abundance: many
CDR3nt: TGTGCCAGTACCTTCAGAGGGAACACTGAAGCTTTCTTT
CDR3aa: CASTFRGNTEAFF

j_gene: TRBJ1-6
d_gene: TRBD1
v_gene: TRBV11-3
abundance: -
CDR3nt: TGTGCCAGCAGCTTAGGGGGACAGGGGTCGCGATCACCCCTCCACTTT
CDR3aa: CASSLGGQGSRSPLHF

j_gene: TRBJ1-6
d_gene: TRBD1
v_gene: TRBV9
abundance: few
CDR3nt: TGTGCCAGCAGCGCGGACAGGGCTTCACCCCTCCACTTT
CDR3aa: CASSADRASPLHF

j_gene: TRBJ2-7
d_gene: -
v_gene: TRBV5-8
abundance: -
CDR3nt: TGTGCCAGCAGGAGTAAACGAGCCTACGAGCAGTACTTC
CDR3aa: CASRSKRAYEQYF

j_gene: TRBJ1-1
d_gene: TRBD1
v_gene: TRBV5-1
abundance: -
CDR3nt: TGCGCCAGCAGCCCCGGGACAGTGAACACTGAAGCTTTCTTT
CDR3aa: CASSPGTVNTEAFF

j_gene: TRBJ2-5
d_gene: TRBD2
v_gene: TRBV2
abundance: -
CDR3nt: TGTGCCACCTCCCCGGGATTCGCTAGCGGCTACCAAGAGACCCAGTACTTC
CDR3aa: CATSPGFASGYQETQYF

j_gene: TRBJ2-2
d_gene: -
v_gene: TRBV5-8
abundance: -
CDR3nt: TGTAGCGGAGAGGCCTACACCGGGGAGCTGTTTTTT
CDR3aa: CSGEAYTGELFF

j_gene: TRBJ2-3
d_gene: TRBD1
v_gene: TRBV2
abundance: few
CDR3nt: TGTGCCAGCAGTGAACCACAGGGGGCCACAGATACGCAGTATTTT
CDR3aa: CASSEPQGATDTQYF

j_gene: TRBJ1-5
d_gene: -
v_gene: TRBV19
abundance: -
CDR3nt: TGTGCCAGTAGTGTTCTCAATCAGCCCCAGCATTTT
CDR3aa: CASSVLNQPQHF